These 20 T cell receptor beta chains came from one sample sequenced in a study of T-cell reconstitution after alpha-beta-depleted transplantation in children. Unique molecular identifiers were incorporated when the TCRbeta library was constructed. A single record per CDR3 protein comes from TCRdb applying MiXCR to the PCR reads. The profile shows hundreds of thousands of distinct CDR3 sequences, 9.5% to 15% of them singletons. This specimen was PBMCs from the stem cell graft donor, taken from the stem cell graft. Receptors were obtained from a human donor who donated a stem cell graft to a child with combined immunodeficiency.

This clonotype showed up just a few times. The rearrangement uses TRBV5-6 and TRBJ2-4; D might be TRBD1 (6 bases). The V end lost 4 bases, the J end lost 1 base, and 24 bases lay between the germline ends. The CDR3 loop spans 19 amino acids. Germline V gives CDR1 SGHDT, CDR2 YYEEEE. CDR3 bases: TGTGCCAGCAGCATAAGGGGACATGCAGGGGTTTGGGCCAAAAACATTCAGTACTTC. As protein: CASSIRGHAGVWAKNIQYF.

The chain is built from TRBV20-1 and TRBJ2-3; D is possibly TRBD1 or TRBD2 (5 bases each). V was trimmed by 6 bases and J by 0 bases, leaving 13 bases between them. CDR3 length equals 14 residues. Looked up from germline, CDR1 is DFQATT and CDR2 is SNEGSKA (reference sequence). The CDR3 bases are TGCAGTGCACCGACAGCGGCTAGCACAGATACGCAGTATTTT. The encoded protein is CSAPTAASTDTQYF.

CDR3 region: CASSTGTGGYTEAFF. In DNA form, the CDR3 reads TGTGCCAGCAGCACCGGGACAGGGGGATACACTGAAGCTTTCTTT. The rearrangement links TRBV6-1 to TRBJ1-1; 11 bases match TRBD1. V was pared by 6 bases and J by 3 bases, with 6 bases of the junction left unmatched. CDR3 length equals 15 residues. CDR1 and CDR2 from the germline V gene are MNHNS and SASEGT.

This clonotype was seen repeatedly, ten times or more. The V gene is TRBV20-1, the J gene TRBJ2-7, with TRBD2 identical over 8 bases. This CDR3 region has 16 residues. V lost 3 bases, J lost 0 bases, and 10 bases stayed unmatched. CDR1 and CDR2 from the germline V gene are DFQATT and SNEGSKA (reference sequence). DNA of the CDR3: TGCAGTGCTAGTAAGGGACTAGACCTCTTCTCCTACGAGCAGTACTTC. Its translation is CSASKGLDLFSYEQYF.

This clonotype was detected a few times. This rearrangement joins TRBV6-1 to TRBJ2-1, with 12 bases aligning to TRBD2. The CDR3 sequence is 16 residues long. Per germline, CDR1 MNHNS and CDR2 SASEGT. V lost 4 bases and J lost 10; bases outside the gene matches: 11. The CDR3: CASSAPLAGGPLEQFF. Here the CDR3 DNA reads TGTGCCAGCAGTGCCCCCCTAGCGGGGGGGCCATTGGAGCAGTTCTTC.

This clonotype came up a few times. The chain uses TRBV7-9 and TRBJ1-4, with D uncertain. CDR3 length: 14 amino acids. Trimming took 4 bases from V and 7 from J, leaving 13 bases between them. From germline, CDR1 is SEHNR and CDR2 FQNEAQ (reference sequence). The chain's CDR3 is CASSSLQAAEKLFF. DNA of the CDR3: TGTGCCAGCAGCTCTCTTCAGGCAGCTGAAAAACTGTTTTTT.

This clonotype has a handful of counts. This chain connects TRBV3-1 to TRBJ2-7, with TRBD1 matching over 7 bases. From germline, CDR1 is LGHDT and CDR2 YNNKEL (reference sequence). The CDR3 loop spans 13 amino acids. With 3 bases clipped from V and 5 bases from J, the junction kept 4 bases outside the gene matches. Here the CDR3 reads CASSHSGTDEQYF. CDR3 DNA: TGTGCCAGCAGCCATTCAGGGACAGACGAGCAGTACTTC.

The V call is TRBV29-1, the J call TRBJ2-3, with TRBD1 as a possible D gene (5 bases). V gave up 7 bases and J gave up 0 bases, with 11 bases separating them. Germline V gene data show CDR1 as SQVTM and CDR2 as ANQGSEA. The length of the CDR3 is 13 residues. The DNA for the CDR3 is TGCAGCGCTTTGGACACCAGCACAGATACGCAGTATTTT. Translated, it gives CSALDTSTDTQYF.

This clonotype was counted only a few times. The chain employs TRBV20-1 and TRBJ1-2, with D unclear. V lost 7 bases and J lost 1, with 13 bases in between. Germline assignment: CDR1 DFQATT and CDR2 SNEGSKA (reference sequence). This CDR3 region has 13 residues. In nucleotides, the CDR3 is TGCAGTGTTTGGACGGATGTTAACTATGGCTACACCTTC. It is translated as CSVWTDVNYGYTF.

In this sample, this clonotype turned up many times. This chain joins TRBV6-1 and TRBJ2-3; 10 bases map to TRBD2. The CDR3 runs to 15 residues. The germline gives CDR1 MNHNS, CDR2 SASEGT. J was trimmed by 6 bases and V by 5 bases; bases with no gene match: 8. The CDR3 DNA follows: TGTGCCAGCAGTCCCGGACTAGCGGATAGGGATACGCAGTATTTT. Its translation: CASSPGLADRDTQYF.

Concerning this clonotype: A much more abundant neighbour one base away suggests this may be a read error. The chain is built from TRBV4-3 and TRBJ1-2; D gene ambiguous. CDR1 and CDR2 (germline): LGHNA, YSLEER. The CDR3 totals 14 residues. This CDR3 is CASSEDIQNYGYTF. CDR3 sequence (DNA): TGCGCCAGCAGCGAAGATATACAGAACTATGGCTACACCTTC.

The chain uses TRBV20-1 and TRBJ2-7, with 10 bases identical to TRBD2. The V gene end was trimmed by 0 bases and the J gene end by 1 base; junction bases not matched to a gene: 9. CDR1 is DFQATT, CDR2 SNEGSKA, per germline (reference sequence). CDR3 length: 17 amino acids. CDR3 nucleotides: TGCAGTGCTAGAGATCCATGGACTAGCGGATCTTCCTACGAGCAGTACTTC. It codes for CSARDPWTSGSSYEQYF.

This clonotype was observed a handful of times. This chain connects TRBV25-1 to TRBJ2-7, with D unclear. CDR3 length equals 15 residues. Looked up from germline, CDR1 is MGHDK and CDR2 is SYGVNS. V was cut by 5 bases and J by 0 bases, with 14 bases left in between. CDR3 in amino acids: CASSLSTGYSYEQYF. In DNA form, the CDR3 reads TGTGCCAGCAGTCTTTCCACTGGATACTCCTACGAGCAGTACTTC.

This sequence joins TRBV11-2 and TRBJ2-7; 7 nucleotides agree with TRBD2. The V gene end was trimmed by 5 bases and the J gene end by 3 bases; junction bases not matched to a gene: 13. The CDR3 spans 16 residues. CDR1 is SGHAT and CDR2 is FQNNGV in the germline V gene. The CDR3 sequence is CASSPQVGGGVYEQYF. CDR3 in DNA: TGTGCCAGCAGCCCCCAGGTTGGGGGGGGGGTCTACGAGCAGTACTTC.

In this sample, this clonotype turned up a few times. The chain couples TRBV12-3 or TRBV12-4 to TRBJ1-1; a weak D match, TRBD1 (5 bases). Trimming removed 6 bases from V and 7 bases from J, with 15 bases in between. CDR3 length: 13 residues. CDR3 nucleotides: TGTGCCAGCAGCTACCTCGATGGGGGTGAAGCTTTCTTT. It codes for CASSYLDGGEAFF.

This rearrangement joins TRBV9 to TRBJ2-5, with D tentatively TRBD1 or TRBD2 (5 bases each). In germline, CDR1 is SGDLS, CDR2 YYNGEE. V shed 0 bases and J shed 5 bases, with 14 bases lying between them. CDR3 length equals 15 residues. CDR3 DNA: TGTGCCAGCAGCGTAGGGGGGAGCCAGGCGGAGACCCAGTACTTC. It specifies CASSVGGSQAETQYF.

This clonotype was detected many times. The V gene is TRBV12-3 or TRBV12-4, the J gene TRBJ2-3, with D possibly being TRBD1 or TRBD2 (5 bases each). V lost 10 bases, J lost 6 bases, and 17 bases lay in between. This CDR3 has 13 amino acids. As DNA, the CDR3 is TGTGCCACCGAGAGGGGACCAACCGATACGCAGTATTTT. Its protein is CATERGPTDTQYF.

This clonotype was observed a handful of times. CDR3 bases: TGCAGTGCCCCGTCGTGGAGGGGGCAGAACACTGAAGCTTTCTTT. Protein: CSAPSWRGQNTEAFF. This chain connects TRBV29-1 to TRBJ1-1, with 7 bases identical to TRBD1. The CDR3 has 15 amino acids. Looked up from germline, CDR1 is SQVTM and CDR2 is ANQGSEA.

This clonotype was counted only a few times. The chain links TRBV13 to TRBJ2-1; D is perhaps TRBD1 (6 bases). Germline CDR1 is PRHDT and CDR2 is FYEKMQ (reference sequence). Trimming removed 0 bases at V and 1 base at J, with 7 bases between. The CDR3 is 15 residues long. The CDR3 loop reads CASSLGDRSYNEQFF. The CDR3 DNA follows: TGTGCCAGCAGCTTAGGAGACAGGTCCTACAATGAGCAGTTCTTC.

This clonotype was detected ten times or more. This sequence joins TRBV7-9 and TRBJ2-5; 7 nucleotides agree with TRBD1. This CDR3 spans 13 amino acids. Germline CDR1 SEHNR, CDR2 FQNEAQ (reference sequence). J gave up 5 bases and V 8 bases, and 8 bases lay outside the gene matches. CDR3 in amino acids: CASGKGAWETQYF. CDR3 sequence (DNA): TGTGCCAGCGGAAAGGGGGCATGGGAGACCCAGTACTTC.